Listed below are T cell receptor beta chains from one sample, sequenced in a study of cytomegalovirus exposure and HLA in healthy donors. The table came from immunoSEQ multiplex PCR; TCRdb's copy has only in-frame clones and leaves some out. Of under 200,000 clones listed, approximately 80% were seen once; the top ten hold around 2%. Sequenced input: PBMCs. The receptors come from a man between 50 and 59 years old in good health and CMV-seropositive. Each CDR3 is given with its conserved first and last residue. A D gene is named only where the DNA matches it firmly. Clone size is given for some rows only: seen once, a few or many times, or a class if the clone is expanded.

NA	TRBV4-3	NA	TRBJ1-2	TGCGCCAGCAGCCAAGTTTACGGCAGGGTAGGATATGGCTACACCTTC	CASSQVYGRVGYGYTF
NA	TRBV25-1	NA	TRBJ1-1	TGTGCCAGCAGTGGACAAAACACTGAAGCTTTCTTT	CASSGQNTEAFF
NA	TRBV4-3	few	TRBJ2-3	TGCGCCAGCAGCCCAGGGCCTAGTATGGGCGCAGATACGCAGTATTTT	CASSPGPSMGADTQYF
TRBD1	TRBV10-3	NA	TRBJ1-5	TGTGCCACCAGGACAGGGGGCGCGGAGAATCAGCCCCAGCATTTT	CATRTGGAENQPQHF
TRBD1	TRBV7-3	NA	TRBJ1-2	TGTGCCAGCAGTCCTGGACAGGGTGGTGGCTACACCTTC	CASSPGQGGGYTF
TRBD1	TRBV4-2	NA	TRBJ1-5	TGTGCCAGCAGCCAAGATCCGGGACAGGGGAGCAATCAGCCCCAGCATTTT	CASSQDPGQGSNQPQHF
NA	TRBV27	NA	TRBJ2-2	TGTGCCAGCAGTTTAAATCTCGGGAAAAACACCGGGGAGCTGTTTTTT	CASSLNLGKNTGELFF
NA	TRBV6-1	once	TRBJ1-5	TGTGCCAGCAGTGAAACCTATCCGGTCGGCAATCAGCCCCAGCATTTT	CASSETYPVGNQPQHF
NA	TRBV28	NA	TRBJ2-7	TGTGCCAGCAGTCCGGAACAGGGTGTTCAGTACGAGCAGTACTTC	CASSPEQGVQYEQYF
NA	TRBV28	NA	TRBJ1-1	TGTGCCAGCAGTCCCCTTGTCCAGGGTGCTGAAGCTTTCTTT	CASSPLVQGAEAFF
NA	TRBV5-1	NA	TRBJ2-7	TGCGCCAGCAGCTTGCCCGGGAACCCCTACGAGCAGTACTTC	CASSLPGNPYEQYF
TRBD2	TRBV6-5	NA	TRBJ2-7	TGTGCCAGCAGGCCTCGACTAGCTCCCTCCTACGAGCAGTACTTC	CASRPRLAPSYEQYF
NA	TRBV5-1	NA	TRBJ2-7	TGCGCCAGCAGCAGCGGCAACTCCTACGAGCAGTACTTC	CASSSGNSYEQYF
NA	TRBV7-7	NA	TRBJ2-5	TGTGCCAGCAGCTTAGGCAGGGGAGGGTCGGGGACCCAGTACTTC	CASSLGRGGSGTQYF
NA	TRBV5-5	NA	TRBJ1-5	TGTGCCAGCAGCGGGAGGGGCAGGAACAATCAGCCCCAGCATTTT	CASSGRGRNNQPQHF
TRBD1	TRBV19	NA	TRBJ2-3	TGTGCCAGTAGTATTAACAGACAGGGGAGCACAGATACGCAGTATTTT	CASSINRQGSTDTQYF
NA	TRBV19	few	TRBJ1-4	TGTGCCAGTACCCCGACAGGAATCGTTGCAACTAATGAAAAACTGTTTTTT	CASTPTGIVATNEKLFF
NA	TRBV7-3	NA	TRBJ2-7	TGTGCCAGCAGCTTAAATCCTAGTGGCTACGAGCAGTACTTC	CASSLNPSGYEQYF